A selection of T cell receptor beta chains follows, all from one sample in a study of vaccination and CD4 T cells after COVID-19. For these TCRs, the target antigens are not known. TCRdb recomputed calls from the PCR reads with MiXCR, one row per CDR3 protein. The table has about 20,000 distinct CDR3 sequences, 47% seen once; the top ten hold around 4%. Source: CD4+ T cells from blood, cultured in vitro, taken before SARS-CoV-2 vaccination. These receptors were taken from a human donor who had recovered from COVID-19. The CDR3 runs from the conserved cysteine through the conserved F or W. Each record gives: V gene, J gene, D gene, clone size, CDR3 protein, CDR3 DNA. The D gene is left open where the match is weak. Clone size is shown for a subset of rows, as once, few, many or a class of expanded clone.

v_gene: TRBV11-2
j_gene: TRBJ1-3
d_gene: .
abundance: .
CDR3aa: CASGSGPGNTIYF
CDR3nt: TGTGCCAGCGGATCCGGCCCTGGAAACACCATATATTTT

v_gene: TRBV6-1
j_gene: TRBJ2-4
d_gene: .
abundance: .
CDR3aa: CASSDGTNIQYF
CDR3nt: TGTGCCAGCAGTGATGGGACGAACATTCAGTACTTC

v_gene: TRBV6-2/TRBV6-3
j_gene: TRBJ2-7
d_gene: .
abundance: .
CDR3aa: CASSYSYVSYEQYF
CDR3nt: TGTGCCAGCAGTTATAGCTACGTCTCCTACGAGCAGTACTTC

v_gene: TRBV19
j_gene: TRBJ1-5
d_gene: .
abundance: .
CDR3aa: CASRRENQPQHF
CDR3nt: TGTGCCAGCCGACGGGAGAATCAGCCCCAGCATTTT

v_gene: TRBV28
j_gene: TRBJ2-2
d_gene: .
abundance: .
CDR3aa: CASTRGPLRTGELFF
CDR3nt: TGTGCCAGCACCCGGGGGCCCCTGAGGACCGGGGAGCTGTTTTTT

v_gene: TRBV7-2
j_gene: TRBJ1-2
d_gene: .
abundance: .
CDR3aa: CASTPWQGRDYGYTF
CDR3nt: TGTGCCAGCACTCCTTGGCAGGGGAGAGACTATGGCTACACCTTC

v_gene: TRBV6-1
j_gene: TRBJ1-5
d_gene: TRBD1
abundance: few
CDR3aa: CASSHDDRGYQPQHF
CDR3nt: TGTGCCAGCAGCCACGACGACAGGGGATATCAGCCCCAGCATTTT

v_gene: TRBV6-1
j_gene: TRBJ1-1
d_gene: .
abundance: .
CDR3aa: CASSDRGNSEAFF
CDR3nt: TGTGCCAGCAGTGACAGGGGAAACTCTGAAGCTTTCTTT

v_gene: TRBV7-3
j_gene: TRBJ2-1
d_gene: TRBD1
abundance: .
CDR3aa: CASSPTGGYEQFF
CDR3nt: TGTGCCAGCAGCCCGACAGGGGGATATGAGCAGTTCTTC

v_gene: TRBV6-5
j_gene: TRBJ2-5
d_gene: TRBD2
abundance: .
CDR3aa: CASSYGPSGGQETQYF
CDR3nt: TGTGCCAGCAGTTATGGCCCTAGCGGGGGCCAAGAGACCCAGTACTTC

v_gene: TRBV7-7
j_gene: TRBJ1-4
d_gene: TRBD1
abundance: few
CDR3aa: CASSKRQGEKLFF
CDR3nt: TGTGCCAGCAGCAAACGACAGGGTGAAAAACTGTTTTTT

v_gene: TRBV19
j_gene: TRBJ2-1
d_gene: TRBD2
abundance: .
CDR3aa: CASSIDASGLYNEQFF
CDR3nt: TGTGCCAGTAGTATAGACGCTAGCGGGCTTTACAATGAGCAGTTCTTC

v_gene: TRBV7-6
j_gene: TRBJ1-5
d_gene: TRBD1
abundance: few
CDR3aa: CASSSLDRAIGNQPQHF
CDR3nt: TGTGCCAGCAGCTCGCTGGACAGGGCCATAGGGAATCAGCCCCAGCATTTT

v_gene: TRBV6-2/TRBV6-3
j_gene: TRBJ2-7
d_gene: TRBD2
abundance: few
CDR3aa: CASSDLMSGRAAEQYF
CDR3nt: TGTGCCAGCAGTGACCTAATGAGCGGGAGGGCAGCCGAGCAGTACTTC

v_gene: TRBV15
j_gene: TRBJ2-7
d_gene: TRBD1
abundance: .
CDR3aa: CATSVDRGDLEQYF
CDR3nt: TGTGCCACCAGCGTAGACAGGGGGGATCTCGAGCAGTACTTC